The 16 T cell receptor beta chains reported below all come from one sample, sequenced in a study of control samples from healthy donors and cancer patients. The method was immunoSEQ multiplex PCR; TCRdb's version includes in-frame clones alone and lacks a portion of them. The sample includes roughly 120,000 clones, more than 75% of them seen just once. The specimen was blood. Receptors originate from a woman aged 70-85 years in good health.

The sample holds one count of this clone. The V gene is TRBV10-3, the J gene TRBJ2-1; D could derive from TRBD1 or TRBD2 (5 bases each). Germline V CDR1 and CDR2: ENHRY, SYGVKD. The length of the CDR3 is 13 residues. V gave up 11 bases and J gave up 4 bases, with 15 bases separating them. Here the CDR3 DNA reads TGTGCCGCTGCCCCCAGGGAGTACAATGAGCAGTTCTTC. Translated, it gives CAAAPREYNEQFF.

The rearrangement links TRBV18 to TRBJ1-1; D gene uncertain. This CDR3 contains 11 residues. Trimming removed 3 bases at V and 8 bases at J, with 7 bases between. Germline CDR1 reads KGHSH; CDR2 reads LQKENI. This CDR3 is CASSPSPEAFF. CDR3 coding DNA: TGTGCCAGCTCACCTAGCCCGGAAGCTTTCTTT.

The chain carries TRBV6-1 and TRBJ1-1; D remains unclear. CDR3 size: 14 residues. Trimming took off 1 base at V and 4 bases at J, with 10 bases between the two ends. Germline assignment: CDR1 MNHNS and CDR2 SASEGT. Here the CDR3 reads CASSEVAEPTEAFF. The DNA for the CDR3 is TGTGCCAGCAGTGAAGTGGCAGAGCCCACTGAAGCTTTCTTT.

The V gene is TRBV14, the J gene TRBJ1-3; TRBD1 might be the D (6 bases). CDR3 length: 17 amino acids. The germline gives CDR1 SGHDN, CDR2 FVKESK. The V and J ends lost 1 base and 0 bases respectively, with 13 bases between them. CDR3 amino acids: CASSQGRTALSGNTIYF. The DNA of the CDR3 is TGTGCCAGCAGCCAAGGGCGGACAGCCCTCTCTGGAAACACCATATATTTT.

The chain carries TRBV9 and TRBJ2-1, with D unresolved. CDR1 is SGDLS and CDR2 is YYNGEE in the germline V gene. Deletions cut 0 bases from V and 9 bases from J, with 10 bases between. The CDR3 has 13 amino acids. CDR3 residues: CASSVDAFGEQFF. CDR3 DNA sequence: TGTGCCAGCAGCGTAGACGCATTCGGTGAGCAGTTCTTC.

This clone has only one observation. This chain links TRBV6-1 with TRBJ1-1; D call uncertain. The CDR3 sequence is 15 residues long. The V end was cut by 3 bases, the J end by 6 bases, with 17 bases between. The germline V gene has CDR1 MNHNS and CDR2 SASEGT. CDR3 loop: CASSDSLTPVAEAFF. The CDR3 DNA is TGTGCCAGCAGTGATTCCCTGACCCCGGTCGCTGAAGCTTTCTTT.

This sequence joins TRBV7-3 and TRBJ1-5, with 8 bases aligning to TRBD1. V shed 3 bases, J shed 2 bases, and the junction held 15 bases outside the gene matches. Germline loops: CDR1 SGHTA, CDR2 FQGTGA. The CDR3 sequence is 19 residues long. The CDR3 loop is CASSLTLDRRGLGNQPQHF. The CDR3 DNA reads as TGTGCCAGCAGCTTGACGCTTGATCGCAGGGGGCTGGGCAATCAGCCCCAGCATTTT.

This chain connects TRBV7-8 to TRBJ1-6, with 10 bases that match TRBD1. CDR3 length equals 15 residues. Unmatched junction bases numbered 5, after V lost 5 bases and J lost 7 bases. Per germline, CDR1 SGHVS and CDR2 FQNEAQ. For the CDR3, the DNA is TGTGCCAGCAGCCCCGAGGGACAGGGGAATTCACCCCTCCACTTT. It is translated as CASSPEGQGNSPLHF.

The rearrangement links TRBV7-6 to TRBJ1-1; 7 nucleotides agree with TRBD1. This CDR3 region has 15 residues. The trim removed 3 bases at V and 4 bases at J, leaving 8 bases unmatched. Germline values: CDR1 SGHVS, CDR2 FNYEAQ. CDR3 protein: CASSFRQGSGTEAFF. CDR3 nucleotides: TGTGCCAGCAGCTTTAGACAGGGATCGGGCACTGAAGCTTTCTTT.

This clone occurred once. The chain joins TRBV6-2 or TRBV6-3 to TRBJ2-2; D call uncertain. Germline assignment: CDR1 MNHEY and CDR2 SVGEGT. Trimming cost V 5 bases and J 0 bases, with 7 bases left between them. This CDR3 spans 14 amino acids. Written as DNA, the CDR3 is TGTGCCAGCAGTCGACCGACGAACACCGGGGAGCTGTTTTTT. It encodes CASSRPTNTGELFF.

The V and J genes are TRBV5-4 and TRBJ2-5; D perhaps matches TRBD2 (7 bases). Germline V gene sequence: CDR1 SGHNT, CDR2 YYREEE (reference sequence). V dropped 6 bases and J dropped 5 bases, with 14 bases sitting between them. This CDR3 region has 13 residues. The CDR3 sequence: CASNGWGGETQYF. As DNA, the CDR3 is TGTGCCAGCAATGGTTGGGGGGGCGAGACCCAGTACTTC.

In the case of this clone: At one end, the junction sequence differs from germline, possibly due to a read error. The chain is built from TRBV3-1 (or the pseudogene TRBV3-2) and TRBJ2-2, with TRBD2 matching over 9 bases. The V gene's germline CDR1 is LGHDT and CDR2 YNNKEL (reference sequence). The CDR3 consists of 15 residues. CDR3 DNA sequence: TGTGCCAGCAGACAAGGACTAGCGAGCACCGGGGAGCTGTTTTTT. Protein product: CASRQGLASTGELFF.

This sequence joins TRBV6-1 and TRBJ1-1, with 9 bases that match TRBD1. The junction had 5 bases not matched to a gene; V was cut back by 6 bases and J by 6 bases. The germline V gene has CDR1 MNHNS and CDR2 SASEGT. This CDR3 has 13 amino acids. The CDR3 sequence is CASRHRDRAEAFF. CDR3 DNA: TGTGCCAGCAGACACCGGGACAGGGCTGAAGCTTTCTTT.

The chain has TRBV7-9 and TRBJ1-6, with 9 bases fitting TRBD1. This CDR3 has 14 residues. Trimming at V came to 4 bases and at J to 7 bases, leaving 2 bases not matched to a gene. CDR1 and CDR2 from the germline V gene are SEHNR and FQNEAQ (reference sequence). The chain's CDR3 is CASSYDRGNSPLHF. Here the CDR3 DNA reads TGTGCCAGCAGCTATGACAGGGGGAATTCACCCCTCCACTTT.

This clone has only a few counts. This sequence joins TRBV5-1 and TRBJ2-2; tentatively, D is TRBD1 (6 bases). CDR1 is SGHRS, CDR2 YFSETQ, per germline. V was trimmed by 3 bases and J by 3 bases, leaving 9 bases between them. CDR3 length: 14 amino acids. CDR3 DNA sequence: TGCGCCAGCAGCTGGGACACTTACACCGGGGAGCTGTTTTTT. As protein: CASSWDTYTGELFF.

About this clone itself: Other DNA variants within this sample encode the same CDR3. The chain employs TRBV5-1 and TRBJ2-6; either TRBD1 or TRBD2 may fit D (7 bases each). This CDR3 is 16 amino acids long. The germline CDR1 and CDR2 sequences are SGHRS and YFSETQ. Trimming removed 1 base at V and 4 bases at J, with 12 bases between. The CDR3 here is CASSLPGGVGANVLTF. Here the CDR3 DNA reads TGCGCCAGCAGCTTGCCAGGGGGGGTGGGGGCCAACGTCCTGACTTTC.